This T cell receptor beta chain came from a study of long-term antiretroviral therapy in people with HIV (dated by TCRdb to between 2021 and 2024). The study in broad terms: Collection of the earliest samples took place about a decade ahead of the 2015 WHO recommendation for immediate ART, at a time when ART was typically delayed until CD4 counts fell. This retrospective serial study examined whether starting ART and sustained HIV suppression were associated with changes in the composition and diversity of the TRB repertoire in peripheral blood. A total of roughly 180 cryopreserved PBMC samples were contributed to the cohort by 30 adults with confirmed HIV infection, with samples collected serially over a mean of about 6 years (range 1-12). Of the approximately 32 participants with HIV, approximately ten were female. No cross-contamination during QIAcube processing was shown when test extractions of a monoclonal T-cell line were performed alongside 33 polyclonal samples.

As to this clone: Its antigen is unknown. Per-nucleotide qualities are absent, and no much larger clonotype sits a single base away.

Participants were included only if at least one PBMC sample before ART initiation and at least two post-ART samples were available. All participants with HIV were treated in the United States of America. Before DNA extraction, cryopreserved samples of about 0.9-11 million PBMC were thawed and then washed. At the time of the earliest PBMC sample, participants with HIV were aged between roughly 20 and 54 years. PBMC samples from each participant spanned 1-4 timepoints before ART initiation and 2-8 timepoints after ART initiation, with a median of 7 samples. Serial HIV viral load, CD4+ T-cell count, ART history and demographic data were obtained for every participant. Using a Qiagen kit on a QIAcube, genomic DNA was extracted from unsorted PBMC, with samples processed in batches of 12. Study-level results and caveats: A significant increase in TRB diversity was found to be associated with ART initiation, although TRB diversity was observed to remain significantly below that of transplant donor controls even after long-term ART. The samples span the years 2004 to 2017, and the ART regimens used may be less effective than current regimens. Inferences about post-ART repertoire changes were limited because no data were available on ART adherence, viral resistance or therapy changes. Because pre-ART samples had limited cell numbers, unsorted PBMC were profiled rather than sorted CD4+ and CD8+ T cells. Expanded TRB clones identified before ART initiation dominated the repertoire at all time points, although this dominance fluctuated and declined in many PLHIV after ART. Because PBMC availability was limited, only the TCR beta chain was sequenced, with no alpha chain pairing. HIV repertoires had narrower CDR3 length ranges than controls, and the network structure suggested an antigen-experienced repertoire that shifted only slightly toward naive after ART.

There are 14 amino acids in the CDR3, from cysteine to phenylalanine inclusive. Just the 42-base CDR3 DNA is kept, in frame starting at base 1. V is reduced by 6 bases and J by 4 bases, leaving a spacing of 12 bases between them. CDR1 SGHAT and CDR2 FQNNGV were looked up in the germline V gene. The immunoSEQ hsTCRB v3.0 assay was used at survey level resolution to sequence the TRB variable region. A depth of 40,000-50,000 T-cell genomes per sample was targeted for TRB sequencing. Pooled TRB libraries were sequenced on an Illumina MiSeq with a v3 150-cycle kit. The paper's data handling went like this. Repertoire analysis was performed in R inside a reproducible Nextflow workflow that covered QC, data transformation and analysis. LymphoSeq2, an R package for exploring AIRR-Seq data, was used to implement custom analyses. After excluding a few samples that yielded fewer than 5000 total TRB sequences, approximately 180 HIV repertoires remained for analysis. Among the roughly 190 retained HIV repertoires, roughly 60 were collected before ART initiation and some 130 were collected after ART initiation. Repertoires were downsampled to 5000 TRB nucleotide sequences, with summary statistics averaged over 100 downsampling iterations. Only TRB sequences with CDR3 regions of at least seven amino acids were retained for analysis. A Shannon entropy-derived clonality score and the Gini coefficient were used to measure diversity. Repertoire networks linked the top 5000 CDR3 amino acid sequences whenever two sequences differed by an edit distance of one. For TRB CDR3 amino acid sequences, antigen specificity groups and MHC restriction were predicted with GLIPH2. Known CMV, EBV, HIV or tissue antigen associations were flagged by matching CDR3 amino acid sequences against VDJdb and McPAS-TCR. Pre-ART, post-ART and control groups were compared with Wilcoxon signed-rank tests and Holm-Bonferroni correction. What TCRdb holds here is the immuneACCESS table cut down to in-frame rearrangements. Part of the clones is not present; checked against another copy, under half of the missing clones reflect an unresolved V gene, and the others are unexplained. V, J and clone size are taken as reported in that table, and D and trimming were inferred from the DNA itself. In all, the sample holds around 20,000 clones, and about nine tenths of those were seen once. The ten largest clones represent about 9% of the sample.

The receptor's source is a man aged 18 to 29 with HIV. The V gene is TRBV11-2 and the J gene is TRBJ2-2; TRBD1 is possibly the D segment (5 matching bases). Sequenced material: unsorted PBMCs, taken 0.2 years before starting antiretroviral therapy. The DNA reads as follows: TGTGCCAGCAGTCGCACAGGTTCCACCGGGGAGCTGTTTTTT. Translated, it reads CASSRTGSTGELFF.